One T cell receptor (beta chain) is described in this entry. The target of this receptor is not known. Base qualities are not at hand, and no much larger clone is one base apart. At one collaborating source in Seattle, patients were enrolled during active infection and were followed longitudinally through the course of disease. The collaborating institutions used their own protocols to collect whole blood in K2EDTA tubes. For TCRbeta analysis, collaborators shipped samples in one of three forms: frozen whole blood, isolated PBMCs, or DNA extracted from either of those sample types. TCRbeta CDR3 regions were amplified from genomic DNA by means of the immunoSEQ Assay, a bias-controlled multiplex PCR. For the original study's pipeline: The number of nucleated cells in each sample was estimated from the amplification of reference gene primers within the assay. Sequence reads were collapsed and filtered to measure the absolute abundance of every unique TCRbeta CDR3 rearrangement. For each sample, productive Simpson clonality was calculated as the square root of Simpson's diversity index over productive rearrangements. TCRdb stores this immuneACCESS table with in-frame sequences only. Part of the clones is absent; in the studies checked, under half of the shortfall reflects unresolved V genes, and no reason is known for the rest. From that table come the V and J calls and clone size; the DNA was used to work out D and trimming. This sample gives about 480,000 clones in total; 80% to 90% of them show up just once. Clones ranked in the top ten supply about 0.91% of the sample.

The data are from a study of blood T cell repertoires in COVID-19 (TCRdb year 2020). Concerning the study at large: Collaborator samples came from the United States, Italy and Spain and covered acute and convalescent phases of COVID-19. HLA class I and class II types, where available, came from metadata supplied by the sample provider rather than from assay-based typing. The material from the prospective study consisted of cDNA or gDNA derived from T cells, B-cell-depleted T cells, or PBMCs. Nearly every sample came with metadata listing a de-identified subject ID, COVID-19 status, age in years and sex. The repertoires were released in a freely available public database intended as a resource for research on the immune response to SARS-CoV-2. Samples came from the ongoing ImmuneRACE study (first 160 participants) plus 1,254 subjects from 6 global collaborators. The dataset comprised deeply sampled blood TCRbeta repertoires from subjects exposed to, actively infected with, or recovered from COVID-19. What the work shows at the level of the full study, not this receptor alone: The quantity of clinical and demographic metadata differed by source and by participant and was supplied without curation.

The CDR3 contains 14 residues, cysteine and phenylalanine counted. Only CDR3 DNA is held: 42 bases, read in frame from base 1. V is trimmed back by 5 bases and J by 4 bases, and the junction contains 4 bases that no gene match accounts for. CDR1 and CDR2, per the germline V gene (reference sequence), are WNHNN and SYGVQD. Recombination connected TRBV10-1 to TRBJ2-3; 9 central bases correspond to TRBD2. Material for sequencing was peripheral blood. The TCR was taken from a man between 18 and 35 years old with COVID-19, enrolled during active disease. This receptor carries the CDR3 CASSPGTSSDTQYF. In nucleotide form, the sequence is TGCGCCAGCAGTCCCGGGACTAGCTCAGATACGCAGTATTTT.